The 10 T cell receptor beta chains below were found in one sample sequenced in a study of regulatory dendritic cells for organ transplantation. Assay: immunoSEQ multiplex PCR; the TCRdb copy retains only in-frame clones and omits some. The sample includes some 40,000 clones, 85% to 95% of them seen just once. Sequenced input: naive CD8+ T cells from blood. Subset described: CD45RA+ naive T cells. The receptors stem from a human donor in good health.

The chain has TRBV28 and TRBJ2-5; D remains ambiguous. Germline V gives CDR1 MDHEN, CDR2 SYDVKM. The CDR3 is made up of 15 amino acids. The V end was cut by 2 bases, the J end by 5 bases, with 15 bases between. DNA for the CDR3: TGTGCCAGCAGTTTAGGTCGGGCCACGAGGGAGACCCAGTACTTC. Translated, it gives CASSLGRATRETQYF.

This chain links TRBV5-1 with TRBJ2-2; D possibly matches TRBD1 or TRBD2 (6 bases each). The germline gives CDR1 SGHRS, CDR2 YFSETQ. CDR3 length equals 14 residues. Trimming removed 1 base at V and 9 bases at J, with 13 bases between. The CDR3 is CASSLSVRGRELFF. Here the CDR3 DNA reads TGCGCCAGCAGCTTGTCCGTTCGGGGGCGGGAGCTGTTTTTT. The full variable domain, with the rest looked up from reference TRBV5-1 and TRBJ2-2, is KAGVTQTPRYLIKTRGQQVTLSCSPISGHRSVSWYQQTPGQGLQFLFEYFSETQRNKGNFPGRFSGRQFSNSRSEMNVSTLELGDSALYLCASSLSVRGRELFFGEGSRLTVL.

The V gene is TRBV28, the J gene TRBJ2-7, with D tentatively TRBD1 (6 bases). Germline CDR1 MDHEN, CDR2 SYDVKM. CDR3 size: 15 residues. The V end was cut by 8 bases, the J end by 3 bases, with 20 bases between. The DNA of the CDR3 is TGTGCCAGCCTCCCAATGACAGGTTTTTACTACGAGCAGTACTTC. This translates into CASLPMTGFYYEQYF.

The gene calls are TRBV5-6 and TRBJ2-1, with TRBD1 as a possible D gene (6 bases). This CDR3 spans 17 amino acids. V gave up 0 bases and J gave up 5 bases, with 18 bases separating them. Germline assignment: CDR1 SGHDT and CDR2 YYEEEE. The CDR3 bases are TGTGCCAGCAGCTTGGCCGGGAAACAGGGCTCAAACAATGAGCAGTTCTTC. It codes for CASSLAGKQGSNNEQFF.

This rearrangement joins TRBV18 to TRBJ2-2, with 8 bases lining up with TRBD1. Germline V gene sequence: CDR1 KGHSH, CDR2 LQKENI. V lost 5 bases and J lost 10; bases outside the gene matches: 3. The CDR3 extends over 12 amino acids. Here the CDR3 reads CASSGQGAELFF. CDR3 sequence (DNA): TGTGCCAGCTCAGGACAGGGCGCGGAGCTGTTTTTT.

The CDR3 reads CASSLEWGWNTDTQYF. The DNA of the CDR3 is TGTGCCAGCAGCTTAGAGTGGGGGTGGAACACAGATACGCAGTATTTT. This chain uses TRBV11-2 with TRBJ2-3; the D gene could be TRBD1 or TRBD2 (5 bases each). The CDR3 consists of 16 residues. The ends were cut back, 0 bases at V and 2 bases at J, with 12 bases in the middle. Germline CDR1 SGHAT, CDR2 FQNNGV.

This clone was detected once. The chain carries TRBV9 and TRBJ2-7, with D possibly matching TRBD2 (5 bases). This CDR3 contains 15 residues. Per the germline V gene, CDR1 is SGDLS and CDR2 is YYNGEE. Trimming shortened V by 0 bases and J by 4 bases, and 14 bases separated the two germline ends. CDR3: CASSVGDSGSYEQYF. The CDR3 DNA reads as TGTGCCAGCAGCGTAGGCGATTCGGGGTCGTACGAGCAGTACTTC.

The J gene is TRBJ2-7, the V gene TRBV7-9; D is possibly TRBD2 (6 bases). The CDR3 contains 14 residues. Germline CDR1 reads SEHNR; CDR2 reads FQNEAQ (reference sequence). V was pared by 2 bases and J by 0 bases, with 8 bases between. The CDR3 nucleotides are TGTGCCAGCAGCTTACCGGAGGGCTCCTACGAGCAGTACTTC. This codes for CASSLPEGSYEQYF.

This sequence joins TRBV6-1 and TRBJ1-5; no clear D. Trimming removed 1 base at V and 0 bases at J, with 10 bases between. Germline CDR1 is MNHNS and CDR2 is SASEGT. The length of the CDR3 is 16 residues. The CDR3 is CASSEGRYHSNQPQHF. The DNA for the CDR3 is TGTGCCAGCAGTGAAGGCCGGTACCATAGCAATCAGCCCCAGCATTTT.

The V gene is TRBV10-1, the J gene TRBJ2-1; D remains ambiguous. V was trimmed by 2 bases and J by 9 bases, leaving 11 bases between them. The V gene's germline CDR1 is WNHNN and CDR2 SYGVQD (reference sequence). The CDR3 spans 13 residues. The CDR3: CASSELRVGEQFF. In DNA form, the CDR3 reads TGCGCCAGCAGTGAGCTCCGGGTCGGTGAGCAGTTCTTC.